This is a list of T cell receptor beta chains from one sample in a study of Tregs in tolerant kidney transplant recipients. The data were produced by immunoSEQ multiplex PCR, yet TCRdb's version contains in-frame clones alone and is incomplete. The top ten hold around 0.51% of the sample, which has about 83,000 clones, 95% to 98% seen once. This sample comprised CD4+ T cells from blood, obtained before the transplant. These receptors all stem from a human donor who received a combined kidney and bone marrow transplant. Each CDR3 is given without its conserved first and last residue. Expanded clones get a size class; other rows say once, few or many, or leave the size out.

V gene | clone size | CDR3 protein
TRBV7-7 | NA | ASSLRGETQY
TRBV28 | NA | ASSLLTRSGVGYT
TRBV2 | NA | ASSSGRFNEQF
TRBV7-3 | NA | ASSLQGRNEKLF
TRBV7-8 | NA | ASSPRGTYGYT
TRBV7-2 | once | ASSLAPSQREQY
TRBV9 | NA | ASSPKQGTSYEQY
TRBV5-1 | NA | ASRDPDRANEKLF
TRBV10-3 | NA | AIRDWKQETQY
TRBV19 | NA | ASRGLAGVRPDTQY
TRBV12-5 | NA | ASGLGPGTGNTEAF
TRBV29-1 | NA | SVGNLAGSNEKLF
TRBV5-6 | NA | ASSLGRTYGYT
TRBV7-3 | NA | ASSLGKGAGELF
TRBV7-2 | once | ASSLAQGLAGGPGNEQY
TRBV30 | NA | AWSREETQY